This TCR beta chain was sequenced in a study of post-analysis software for immune sequencing data. The study's findings and limits: Compared with controls, patients showed significantly lower normalized Chao1 diversity. The five TRBV segments detected at higher frequency in patients than in controls included TRBV5-6, TRBV5-1 and TRBV20-1.

V was clipped by 3 bases and J by 4 bases; unmatched bases: 7. The CDR3 totals 17 residues. This clonotype was seen only a few times. Antigen: not known. Prepared libraries of TCR beta cDNA carried unique molecular identifiers. T cells numbering about 0.85 to 11 million yielded cDNA molecules that totaled about 500,000. MiXCR, run by TCRdb on the PCR reads, gives a single entry per CDR3 protein. The sample has about 430,000 distinct CDR3 sequences; 39% are singletons. The clonotype was recovered from a girl aged 2-15 years with multiple sclerosis. The chain is built from TRBV12-3 or TRBV12-4 and TRBJ2-3; 13 nucleotides agree with TRBD2. The sequencing sample was made of blood. Here the CDR3 reads CASSFPGLAGIADTQYF. The CDR3 nucleotides read TGTGCCAGCAGTTTCCCGGGACTAGCGGGAATTGCAGATACGCAGTATTTT.